The T cell receptor (beta chain) described here comes from a study of blood T cells in healthy people across ages. Turning to the study itself: Template switching retrieved approximately one barcoded beta molecule for each two T cells.

A second PCR of roughly 6 to 12 cycles used a sample-barcoded 5' primer and a J-beta primer mix. TCRdb called the 5' RACE reads again in MiXCR, with one record for every CDR3 protein. The sample lists about 1,800,000 distinct CDR3 sequences; roughly 28% were seen once. With 6 bases removed from V and 4 bases from J, the gap between germline ends came to 9 bases. This CDR3 contains 12 residues. CDR1 is LNHNV and CDR2 is YYDKDF in the germline V gene (reference sequence). The sequence was obtained from a woman in her 30s in good health. Material for sequencing was blood. The genes are TRBV15 and TRBJ1-2; D perhaps matches TRBD1 (6 bases). Written as DNA, the CDR3 is TGTGCCACCAGTGACAGGACCTATGGCTACACCTTC. Encoded protein: CATSDRTYGYTF.